These 26 T cell receptor beta chains share one sample of origin, sequenced in a study of cytomegalovirus exposure and HLA in healthy donors. PCR primers comprised 60 Vbeta and 13 Jbeta primers. Method: immunoSEQ multiplex PCR; TCRdb's copy keeps in-frame clones and lacks some. The data contain some 200,000 clones, around 85% of them singletons. Sample: PBMCs. The receptors were sampled from a man aged 45-65 years in good health and CMV-seronegative.

The chain uses TRBV6-1 and TRBJ2-2; the D is unclear. CDR1 is MNHNS, CDR2 SASEGT, per germline. The CDR3 consists of 14 residues. The V gene lost 7 bases and the J gene lost 8 bases, with 17 bases spanning the gap. The CDR3 DNA reads TGTGCCAGCACCCCCGTTAATCCCAGTGGGGAGCTGTTTTTT. Translated, it gives CASTPVNPSGELFF.

V usage is TRBV19 and J usage is TRBJ2-7, with D tentatively TRBD1 (6 bases). CDR1 and CDR2 from the germline V gene are LNHDA and SQIVND (reference sequence). The CDR3 is 14 amino acids. V was shortened by 7 bases and J by 3 bases, with 16 bases between the two germline ends. CDR3 DNA sequence: TGTGCCAGTAACTCAGGGGAAAGCCTCTACGAGCAGTACTTC. Amino acid sequence: CASNSGESLYEQYF.

This clone was seen a single time. V and J are TRBV7-9 and TRBJ1-1; D gene ambiguous. Trimming pared 1 base from V and 1 base from J, leaving 7 bases between. This CDR3 contains 14 residues. CDR1 and CDR2 from the germline V gene are SEHNR and FQNEAQ (reference sequence). The CDR3 nucleotides are TGTGCCAGCAGCTTAGGGCAGGAGAACACTGAAGCTTTCTTT. It translates to CASSLGQENTEAFF.

This chain joins TRBV21-1 and TRBJ1-6. TRBV21-1 is a pseudogene segment. The CDR3 has 18 residues. In DNA, the CDR3 is TGTGCCAGCAGCAAAGCAGGTCGGGGGTTCTCCTATAATTCACCCCTCCACTTT. Protein sequence: CASSKAGRGFSYNSPLHF.

The chain carries TRBV19 and TRBJ2-2; 8 bases agree with TRBD2. J was trimmed by 1 base and V by 3 bases; bases with no gene match: 4. The V gene's germline CDR1 is LNHDA and CDR2 SQIVND (reference sequence). The CDR3 runs to 16 residues. CDR3 protein: CASSMPAGENTGELFF. As DNA, the CDR3 is TGTGCCAGTAGTATGCCAGCGGGGGAGAACACCGGGGAGCTGTTTTTT.

The V and J genes are TRBV7-9 and TRBJ1-6; TRBD1 might be the D (5 bases). The CDR3 is 14 residues long. From germline, CDR1 is SEHNR and CDR2 FQNEAQ (reference sequence). Deletions cut 5 bases from V and 5 bases from J, with 10 bases between. The CDR3 DNA sequence: TGTGCCAGCAGCCGGGACTTCAATAATTCACCCCTCCACTTT. It specifies CASSRDFNNSPLHF.

J is TRBJ1-5 and V is TRBV7-9; D uncertain. V was pared by 3 bases and J by 1 base, with 10 bases between. From germline, CDR1 is SEHNR and CDR2 FQNEAQ (reference sequence). CDR3 size: 15 residues. The CDR3, as DNA: TGTGCCAGCAGCTTGAATGCGGTAAGCAATCAGCCCCAGCATTTT. It codes for CASSLNAVSNQPQHF.

The V gene is TRBV6-1, the J gene TRBJ2-1; 11 nucleotides align to TRBD1. The germline V gene has CDR1 MNHNS and CDR2 SASEGT. The CDR3 has 17 amino acids. Trimming at V came to 4 bases and at J to 6 bases, leaving 11 bases not matched to a gene. The CDR3 DNA is TGTGCCAGCAGTGGCGCCCCGGGACAGGGGGTAAGCAATGAGCAGTTCTTC. Encoded protein: CASSGAPGQGVSNEQFF.

The rearrangement uses TRBV4-1 and TRBJ2-3, with TRBD1 identical over 9 bases. The CDR3 runs 15 residues. V gave up 5 bases and J gave up 2 bases; unmatched junction bases: 5. Germline V gene sequence: CDR1 MGHRA, CDR2 YSYEKL. Here the CDR3 reads CASSVRQGVTDTQYF. The CDR3 DNA reads as TGCGCCAGCAGCGTCCGACAGGGGGTCACAGATACGCAGTATTTT.

The chain is built from TRBV7-6 and TRBJ1-1; D gene unclear. Germline CDR1 SGHVS, CDR2 FNYEAQ. The ends were cut back, 5 bases at V and 0 bases at J, with 13 bases in the middle. The CDR3 contains 15 residues. The CDR3 DNA reads as TGTGCCAGCAGCAAGTCAGGAAACATGAACACTGAAGCTTTCTTT. Amino acids: CASSKSGNMNTEAFF.

About this clone: This sample includes further DNA sequences coding for the same CDR3. The CDR3 sequence is CASGGGLNQPQHF. The CDR3 region has the DNA TGTGCCAGCGGGGGGGGGCTCAATCAGCCCCAGCATTTT. The chain couples TRBV6-5 to TRBJ1-5; D possibly corresponds to TRBD1 (6 bases). This CDR3 comprises 13 residues. Between the trimmed V and J ends, which lost 8 bases and 3 bases, there was a span of 11 bases. Germline V gene data show CDR1 as MNHEY and CDR2 as SVGAGI.

The V gene is TRBV19, the J gene TRBJ2-7, with D tentatively TRBD2 (6 bases). V gave up 3 bases and J gave up 2 bases, with 14 bases separating them. The germline V gene encodes CDR1 LNHDA and CDR2 SQIVND (reference sequence). This CDR3 spans 15 amino acids. CDR3 sequence reads: CASSIFQGGTYEQYF. CDR3 nucleotides: TGTGCCAGTAGTATTTTTCAGGGCGGGACCTACGAGCAGTACTTC. Based on the CDR3 plus reference TRBV19 and TRBJ2-7, the full variable domain is DGGITQSPKYLFRKEGQNVTLSCEQNLNHDAMYWYRQDPGQGLRLIYYSQIVNDFQKGDIAEGYSVSREKKESFPLTVTSAQKNPTAFYLCASSIFQGGTYEQYFGPGTRLTVT.

Here the CDR3 reads CASGTGLLETQYF. The CDR3 region has the DNA TGTGCCAGCGGGACAGGTTTGTTAGAGACCCAGTACTTC. The chain employs TRBV27 and TRBJ2-5, with TRBD1 matching over 8 bases. From germline, CDR1 is MNHEY and CDR2 SMNVEV (reference sequence). The CDR3 has 13 amino acids. V shed 8 bases, J shed 4 bases, and the junction held 6 bases outside the gene matches.

V is TRBV7-7 and J is TRBJ2-2; 7 bases match TRBD1. V gave up 5 bases and J gave up 4 bases; unmatched junction bases: 1. CDR3 size: 13 residues. CDR1 and CDR2 (germline): SSHAT, FNYEAQ (reference sequence). CDR3 DNA: TGTGCCAGCAGCACAGGGGTCACCGGGGAGCTGTTTTTT. Its translation: CASSTGVTGELFF.

The V and J genes are TRBV10-3 and TRBJ2-2; 7 bases fit TRBD1. This CDR3 is 12 amino acids long. CDR1 is ENHRY and CDR2 is SYGVKD in the germline V gene. The J segment lost 4 bases and the V segment lost 10 bases, leaving 3 bases of the junction unmatched. CDR3 residues: CATHRGTGELFF. As DNA, the CDR3 is TGTGCCACCCACAGGGGCACCGGGGAGCTGTTTTTT.

V gene TRBV4-2 combines with J gene TRBJ2-5; the D gene is possibly TRBD1 (6 bases). Trimming stripped 0 bases from V and 5 bases from J, with 7 bases between. From germline, CDR1 is LGHNA and CDR2 YNFKEQ. The CDR3 loop spans 13 amino acids. The CDR3 protein is CASSQDQGETQYF. DNA for the CDR3: TGTGCCAGCAGCCAAGACCAGGGGGAGACCCAGTACTTC.

The rearrangement joins TRBV4-3 to TRBJ2-2; 7 nucleotides agree with TRBD2. J gave up 5 bases and V 5 bases, and 11 bases lay outside the gene matches. CDR1 LGHNA and CDR2 YSLEER come from the germline V gene. This CDR3 is built from 16 residues. The DNA for the CDR3 is TGCGCCAGCAGCGGGAGGGACCTTCCCTCAACCGGGGAGCTGTTTTTT. It encodes CASSGRDLPSTGELFF.

The chain couples TRBV5-1 to TRBJ2-5; 8 nucleotides line up with TRBD2. The closer fit of TRBJ2-7 to the DNA end suggests the J call may be wrong. The CDR3 has 14 residues. Germline CDR1 reads SGHRS; CDR2 reads YFSETQ. The DNA for the CDR3 is TGCGCCAGCAAGTCGGGGGGGCGAACATACGAGCAGTACTTC. Protein: CASKSGGRTYEQYF.

The rearrangement joins TRBV27 to TRBJ2-7; 7 nucleotides match TRBD1. Trimming at V came to 3 bases and at J to 2 bases, leaving 4 bases not matched to a gene. The germline gives CDR1 MNHEY, CDR2 SMNVEV (reference sequence). The CDR3 has 14 amino acids. CDR3 region: CASSFEDRTYEQYF. The CDR3 DNA reads TGTGCCAGCAGTTTTGAGGACAGGACCTACGAGCAGTACTTC.

Only one count was recorded for this clone. The chain couples TRBV25-1 to TRBJ2-1; TRBD2 is a possible D gene (5 bases). This CDR3 has 14 residues. Germline V gene lookup returns CDR1 MGHDK and CDR2 SYGVNS. Trimming removed 2 bases at V and 7 bases at J, with 12 bases between. CDR3 coding DNA: TGTGCCAGCAGTGAAAGCGGTAGTAAGAATGAGCAGTTCTTC. It yields the protein CASSESGSKNEQFF.

The chain links TRBV6-1 to TRBJ1-5, with no clear D. CDR1 and CDR2 (germline): MNHNS, SASEGT. V was clipped by 0 bases and J by 10 bases, with 4 bases between them. The CDR3 totals 11 residues. CDR3 loop: CASSEALPQHF. The CDR3 nucleotides are TGTGCCAGCAGTGAAGCCTTACCCCAGCATTTT.

The gene calls are TRBV10-3 and TRBJ2-7; possible D gene TRBD1, 6 bases. The germline gives CDR1 ENHRY, CDR2 SYGVKD. The CDR3 extends over 14 amino acids. Trimming left V 3 bases short and J 2 bases short, with 11 bases between. CDR3 nucleotides: TGTGCCATCAGTGACCCGGACAGTGCCTACGAGCAGTACTTC. This codes for CAISDPDSAYEQYF.

The genes are TRBV2 and TRBJ1-6; D ambiguous. This CDR3 contains 13 residues. V was trimmed by 5 bases and J by 9 bases, leaving 11 bases between them. CDR1 and CDR2 (germline): SNHLY, FYNNEI. The CDR3 nucleotides are TGTGCCAGCAGTCCTGTGCAGGTTTCACCCCTCCACTTT. The encoded protein is CASSPVQVSPLHF.

The chain employs TRBV27 and TRBJ2-7; TRBD2 aligns across 9 bases. Germline CDR1 MNHEY, CDR2 SMNVEV (reference sequence). With V trimmed by 3 bases and J by 2 bases, 8 bases remained unmatched. The CDR3 is 16 residues long. The CDR3 nucleotides are TGTGCCAGCAGTTTTGAGGCTAGCGGGGCGGCCTACGAGCAGTACTTC. Its protein product is CASSFEASGAAYEQYF.

The chain recombines TRBV5-1 with TRBJ1-4, with D possibly being TRBD1 (5 bases). CDR1 SGHRS and CDR2 YFSETQ come from the germline V gene. Trimming removed 0 bases from V and 5 bases from J, with 8 bases in between. The CDR3 consists of 14 residues. This CDR3 is CASSLGQSNEKLFF. In nucleotides, the CDR3 is TGCGCCAGCAGCTTGGGACAGTCAAATGAAAAACTGTTTTTT.

The CDR3 protein is CASSLTADRGTEAFF. The CDR3 DNA is TGTGCCAGCAGTTTGACGGCCGATCGGGGCACTGAAGCTTTCTTT. The V gene is TRBV27, the J gene TRBJ1-1; D is undetermined. V shed 3 bases and J shed 4 bases, with 15 bases lying between them. The CDR3 is 15 residues long. The V gene's germline CDR1 is MNHEY and CDR2 SMNVEV (reference sequence).